The TCR beta chain under discussion was sequenced for a study of T-cell reconstitution after alpha-beta-depleted transplantation in children. Using unique molecular identifiers, the investigators prepared the TCRbeta library. TCRdb reprocessed the PCR reads with MiXCR, giving one entry per CDR3 protein. The table lists about 610,000 distinct CDR3 sequences, about 10% of them singletons. Per germline, CDR1 DFQATT and CDR2 SNEGSKA (reference sequence). The CDR3 sequence is 13 residues long. V gave up 6 bases and J gave up 3 bases; unmatched junction bases: 5. Sequenced here: PBMCs from the stem cell graft donor, sampled from the stem cell graft. The chain is built from TRBV20-1 and TRBJ1-2; 9 bases line up with TRBD1. This sequence originates from a human donor who donated a stem cell graft to a child with acute myeloid leukemia. The CDR3 nucleotides read TGCAGTGCCCCGGACAGGGGAGACTATGGCTACACCTTC. Its protein product is CSAPDRGDYGYTF.